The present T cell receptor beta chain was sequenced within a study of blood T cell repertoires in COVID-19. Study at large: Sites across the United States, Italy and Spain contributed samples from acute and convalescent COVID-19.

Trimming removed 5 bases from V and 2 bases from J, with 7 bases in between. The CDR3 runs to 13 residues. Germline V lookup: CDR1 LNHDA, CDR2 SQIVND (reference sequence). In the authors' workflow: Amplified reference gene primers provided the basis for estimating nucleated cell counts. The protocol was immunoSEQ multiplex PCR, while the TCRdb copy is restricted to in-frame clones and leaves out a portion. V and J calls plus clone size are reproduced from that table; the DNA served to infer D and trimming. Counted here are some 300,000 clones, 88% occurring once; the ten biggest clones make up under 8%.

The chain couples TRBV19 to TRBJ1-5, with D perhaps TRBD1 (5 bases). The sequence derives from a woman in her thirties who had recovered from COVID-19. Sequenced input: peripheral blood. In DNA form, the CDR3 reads TGTGCCAGTAGTCAGGGTGGCAATCAGCCCCAGCATTTT. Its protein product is CASSQGGNQPQHF.